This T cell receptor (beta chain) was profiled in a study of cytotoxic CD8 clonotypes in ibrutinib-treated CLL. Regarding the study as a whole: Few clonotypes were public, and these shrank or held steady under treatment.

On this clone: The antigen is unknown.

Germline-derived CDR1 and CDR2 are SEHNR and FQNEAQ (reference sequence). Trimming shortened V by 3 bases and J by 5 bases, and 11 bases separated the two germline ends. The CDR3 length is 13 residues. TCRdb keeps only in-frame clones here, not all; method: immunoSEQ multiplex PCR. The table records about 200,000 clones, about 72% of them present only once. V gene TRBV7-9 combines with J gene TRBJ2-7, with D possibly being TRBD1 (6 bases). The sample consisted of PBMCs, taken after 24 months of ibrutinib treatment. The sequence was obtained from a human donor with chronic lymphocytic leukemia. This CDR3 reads CASSFFRGDEQYF. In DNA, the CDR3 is TGTGCCAGCAGCTTCTTCAGGGGAGACGAGCAGTACTTC.